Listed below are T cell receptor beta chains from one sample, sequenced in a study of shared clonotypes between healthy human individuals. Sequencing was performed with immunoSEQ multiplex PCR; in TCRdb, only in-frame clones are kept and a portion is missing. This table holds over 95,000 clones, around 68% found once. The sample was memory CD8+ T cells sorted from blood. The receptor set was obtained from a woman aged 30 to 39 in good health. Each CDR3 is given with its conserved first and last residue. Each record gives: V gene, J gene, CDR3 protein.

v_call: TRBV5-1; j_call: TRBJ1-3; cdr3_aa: CASSWGQGNTIYF
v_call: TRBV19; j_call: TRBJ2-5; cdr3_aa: CASSIGSGRRETQYF
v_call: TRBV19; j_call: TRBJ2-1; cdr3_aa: CASSTQGNEQFF
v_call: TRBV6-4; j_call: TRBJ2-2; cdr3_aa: CASSSSNTGELFF
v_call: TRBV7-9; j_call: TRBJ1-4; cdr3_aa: CASSWGDEKLFF
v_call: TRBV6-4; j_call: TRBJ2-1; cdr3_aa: CASSDSAAGGYNEQFF
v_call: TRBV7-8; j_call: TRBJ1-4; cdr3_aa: CASSLAPPRSQDATNEKLFF
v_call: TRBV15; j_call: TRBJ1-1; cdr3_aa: CATSKLNTEAFF
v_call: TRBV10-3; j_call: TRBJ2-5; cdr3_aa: CAISGFRGGKETQYF
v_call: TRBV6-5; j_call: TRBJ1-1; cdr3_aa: CASSYGDRDGEAFF
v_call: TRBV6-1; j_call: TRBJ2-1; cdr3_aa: CASSEALAGGAYNEQFF
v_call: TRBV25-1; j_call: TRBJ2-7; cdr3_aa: CASSRGSYEQYF
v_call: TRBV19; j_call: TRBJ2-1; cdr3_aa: CASSPRTFYNEQFF
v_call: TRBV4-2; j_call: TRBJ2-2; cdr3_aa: CASSPTGAADTGELFF
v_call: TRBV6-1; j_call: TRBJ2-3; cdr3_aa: CASKGTGADTQYF
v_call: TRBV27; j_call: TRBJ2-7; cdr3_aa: CASSFLLAGVSHEQYF
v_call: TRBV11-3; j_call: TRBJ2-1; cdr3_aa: CASSLDGGNEQFF
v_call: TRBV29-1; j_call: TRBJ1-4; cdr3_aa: CSVVQQGGANEKLFF
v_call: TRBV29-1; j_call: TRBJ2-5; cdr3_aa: CSVVTSGILLVMETQYF
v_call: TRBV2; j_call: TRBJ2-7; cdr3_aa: CASSEASHLAVGSYEQYF
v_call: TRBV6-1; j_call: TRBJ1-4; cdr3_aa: CASSESVEEKLFF
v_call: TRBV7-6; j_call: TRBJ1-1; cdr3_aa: CASSLGQITEAFF
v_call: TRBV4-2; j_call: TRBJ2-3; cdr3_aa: CASSQEGTSGVDTQYF
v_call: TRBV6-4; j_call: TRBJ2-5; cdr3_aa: CASSVGSGTQETQYF
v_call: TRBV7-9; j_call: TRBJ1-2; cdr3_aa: CASSNRLGLPMDGYTF
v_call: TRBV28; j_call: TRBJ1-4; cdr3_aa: CASSLYGTGHEKLFF
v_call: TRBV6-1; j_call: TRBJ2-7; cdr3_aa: CASSEGTDAYEQYF
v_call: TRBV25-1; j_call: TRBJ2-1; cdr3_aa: CASSNSTGPKASYNEQFF
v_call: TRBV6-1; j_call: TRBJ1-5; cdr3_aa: CASSEAGTVFNQPQHF
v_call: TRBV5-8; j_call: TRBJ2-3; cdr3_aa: CASSPDWDTQYF
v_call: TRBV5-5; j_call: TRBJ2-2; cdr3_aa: CASSLWGSGELFF
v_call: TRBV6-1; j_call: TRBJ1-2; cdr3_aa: CASSDFWGYLSANYGYTF
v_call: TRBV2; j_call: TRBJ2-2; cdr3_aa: CASSEALVLAGVRTGELFF
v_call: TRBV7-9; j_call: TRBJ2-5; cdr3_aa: CASSLATGGWKTQYF
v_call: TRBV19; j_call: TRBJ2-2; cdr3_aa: CASSIRGLTYTGELFF